These 18 T cell receptor beta chains came from one sample sequenced in a study of CD8 T cells in ankylosing spondylitis. TCRdb itself ran the 5' RACE reads through MiXCR, one entry per CDR3 protein. The sample carries about 250,000 distinct CDR3 sequences, roughly 32% recorded once. Sequenced sample: blood, either unsorted or a sorted T cell fraction (not recorded which). The receptors shown here come from a male donor with ankylosing spondylitis or in good health (not recorded which).

This clonotype has only a few counts. The gene calls are TRBV3-1 and TRBJ1-1; D gene uncertain. Germline V gene lookup returns CDR1 LGHDT and CDR2 YNNKEL (reference sequence). V lost 4 bases, J lost 6 bases, and 12 bases lay in between. This CDR3 is 13 amino acids long. CDR3 region: CASSPTGTAEAFF. For the CDR3, the DNA is TGTGCCAGCAGCCCCACCGGAACTGCTGAAGCTTTCTTT.

CDR3 DNA: TGCAGCGTCGCAAGCGGGGCTGAGACCCAGTACTTC. Protein product: CSVASGAETQYF. V gene TRBV29-1 combines with J gene TRBJ2-5, with TRBD2 identical over 7 bases. The junction had 6 bases not matched to a gene; V was cut back by 6 bases and J by 5 bases. The length of the CDR3 is 12 residues. Germline CDR1 SQVTM, CDR2 ANQGSEA.

In its sample, this clonotype was seen many times. V and J are TRBV29-1 and TRBJ2-6; no firm D call. Germline V gives CDR1 SQVTM, CDR2 ANQGSEA. Trimming shortened V by 6 bases and J by 5 bases, and 11 bases separated the two germline ends. CDR3 length: 13 residues. DNA of the CDR3: TGCAGCGTCATGAAATCCCGGGCCAACGTCCTGACTTTC. Protein: CSVMKSRANVLTF.

This clonotype was recorded a few times. The DNA of the CDR3 is TGTGCCAGCAGTTTCAGGGGGTTCAATCAGCCCCAGCATTTT. Protein sequence: CASSFRGFNQPQHF. The gene calls are TRBV12-3 or TRBV12-4 and TRBJ1-5; 7 nucleotides match TRBD1. V dropped 3 bases and J dropped 3; count of bases not matched to a gene: 2. CDR3 length: 14 amino acids.

This chain uses TRBV10-2 with TRBJ2-5, with D maybe TRBD2 (6 bases). The germline gives CDR1 WSHSY, CDR2 SAAADI. CDR3 size: 16 residues. V lost 3 bases to trimming and J lost 3 bases, with 17 bases between them. In DNA, the CDR3 is TGCGCCAGCAGTGAATGGAGGGTAGCGTCGGAAGAGACCCAGTACTTC. It yields the protein CASSEWRVASEETQYF.

This clonotype has only a few counts. The chain combines TRBV10-3 with TRBJ1-1; 7 bases match TRBD1. Germline loops: CDR1 ENHRY, CDR2 SYGVKD. The CDR3 totals 15 residues. J was trimmed by 4 bases and V by 2 bases; bases with no gene match: 7. In DNA, the CDR3 is TGTGCCATCAGTGAGGGAGGGGGCGGGCGCACTGAAGCTTTCTTT. It translates to CAISEGGGGRTEAFF.

This clonotype was detected a few times. The chain employs TRBV12-3 or TRBV12-4 and TRBJ2-5, with D unclear. CDR3 length equals 13 residues. The germline V and J ends were trimmed by 6 bases and 3 bases, with 11 bases remaining between them. This CDR3 reads CASSILEEETQYF. The CDR3 DNA follows: TGTGCCAGCAGCATATTAGAGGAAGAGACCCAGTACTTC.

The J gene is TRBJ2-7, the V gene TRBV7-2; no definite D call. The CDR3 covers 13 residues. In germline, CDR1 is SGHTA, CDR2 FQGNSA. The V gene lost 4 bases and the J gene lost 3 bases, with 10 bases spanning the gap. The CDR3, as DNA: TGTGCCAGCAGCTCGACGGTAAACTACGAGCAGTACTTC. It yields the protein CASSSTVNYEQYF. Full variable domain (missing parts from reference TRBV7-2 and TRBJ2-7): GAGVSQSPSNKVTEKGKDVELRCDPISGHTALYWYRQSLGQGLEFLIYFQGNSAPDKSGLPSDRFSAERTGGSVSTLTIQRTQQEDSAVYLCASSSTVNYEQYFGPGTRLTVT.

This chain links TRBV12-3 or TRBV12-4 with TRBJ1-2; no reliable D call. The CDR3 covers 13 residues. Trimming removed 3 bases at V and 8 bases at J, with 13 bases between. For the CDR3, the DNA is TGTGCCAGCAGTTTTCTCGGGTGGGCGGGCTACACCTTC. This translates into CASSFLGWAGYTF.

The rearrangement links TRBV6-1 to TRBJ2-2; 7 nucleotides line up with TRBD1. Germline assignment: CDR1 MNHNS and CDR2 SASEGT. V trimming: 7 bases; J trimming: 5 bases; junction bases outside the gene matches: 7. The CDR3 runs 14 residues. The CDR3 coding sequence is TGTGCCAGCACCGACACAGGGGATACCGGGGAGCTGTTTTTT. It yields the protein CASTDTGDTGELFF.

The chain has TRBV4-1 and TRBJ1-2; 8 bases agree with TRBD1. Trimming took 3 bases from V and 8 from J; bases not matched to a gene: 8. This CDR3 contains 14 residues. The V gene's germline CDR1 is MGHRA and CDR2 YSYEKL. DNA for the CDR3: TGCGCCAGCAGCCAGGGACAGGACGGTCGAGGCTACACCTTC. Amino acids: CASSQGQDGRGYTF.

The chain combines TRBV4-1 with TRBJ1-5; TRBD1 matches at 9 bases. Germline lookup yields CDR1 MGHRA and CDR2 YSYEKL. Trimming took 0 bases from V and 7 from J; bases not matched to a gene: 7. The CDR3 contains 16 residues. CDR3 amino acids: CASSQDLQGADQPQHF. CDR3 coding DNA: TGCGCCAGCAGCCAAGATTTACAGGGGGCGGACCAGCCCCAGCATTTT.

This sequence joins TRBV7-6 and TRBJ2-3; D is undetermined. V lost 3 bases and J 4 bases, leaving 23 bases between the germline ends. This CDR3 has 18 amino acids. Germline V gene sequence: CDR1 SGHVS, CDR2 FNYEAQ. The CDR3 DNA reads TGTGCCAGCAGCTTGGATAAGATAGTCATCCTAAGGCCAGATACGCAGTATTTT. It yields the protein CASSLDKIVILRPDTQYF. Looking up the rest from reference TRBV7-6 and TRBJ2-3 gives the full variable domain: GAGVSQSPRYKVTKRGQDVALRCDPISGHVSLYWYRQALGQGPEFLTYFNYEAQQDKSGLPNDRFSAERPEGSISTLTIQRTEQRDSAMYRCASSLDKIVILRPDTQYFGPGTRLTVL.

The chain has TRBV11-2 and TRBJ2-7, with unresolved D. The length of the CDR3 is 14 residues. Germline CDR1 reads SGHAT; CDR2 reads FQNNGV. Trimming took off 3 bases at V and 6 bases at J, with 15 bases between the two ends. This CDR3 is CASSFPGRALEQYF. CDR3 nucleotide sequence: TGTGCCAGCAGCTTCCCGGGCCGGGCTCTCGAGCAGTACTTC.

The chain recombines TRBV12-3 or TRBV12-4 with TRBJ2-5; D not resolved. V lost 3 bases and J 3 bases, leaving 5 bases between the germline ends. The length of the CDR3 is 12 residues. The CDR3 reads CASSFPKETQYF. CDR3 nucleotides: TGTGCCAGCAGTTTTCCCAAAGAGACCCAGTACTTC.

This clonotype was detected only a few times. The chain couples TRBV10-2 to TRBJ2-3, with 12 bases identical to TRBD2. From germline, CDR1 is WSHSY and CDR2 SAAADI. The length of the CDR3 is 15 residues. Losses at the gene ends were 6 bases for V and 8 bases for J; bases not matched to a gene: 9. CDR3 DNA sequence: TGCGCCAGCAGGGAGCTAGCGGGGGGGACCGGTACGCAGTATTTT. Translated, it gives CASRELAGGTGTQYF.

The sample holds many counts of this clonotype. V gene TRBV6-5 combines with J gene TRBJ1-2, with 10 bases that match TRBD1. The V segment lost 0 bases and the J segment 8 bases; nucleotides outside the gene matches: 6. Germline V CDR1 and CDR2: MNHEY, SVGAGI. This CDR3 spans 15 amino acids. CDR3 DNA: TGTGCCAGCAGTTACTCCCTAGGGACAGGGGTCGGCTACACCTTC. It codes for CASSYSLGTGVGYTF.

This clonotype occurred a few times. V gene TRBV20-1 combines with J gene TRBJ2-1, with TRBD2 matching over 7 bases. CDR1 and CDR2 (germline): DFQATT, SNEGSKA (reference sequence). V lost 4 bases and J lost 8; bases outside the gene matches: 2. This CDR3 has 11 amino acids. CDR3 sequence (DNA): TGCAGTGCTAATCGGGGGGATGAGCAGTTCTTC. Its translation: CSANRGDEQFF.